These 30 T cell receptor beta chains were all obtained from the same sample, sequenced in a study of human T cells and chemical hapten exposure. The sample's time point: patch test 1, 2 weeks after DPC sensitization. Stated treatment: therapeutic diphenylcyclopropenone sensitization with weekly scalp DPC. TCRdb re-called the RACE reads with MiXCR, one entry per CDR3 protein. The sample has 150,000 to 200,000 distinct CDR3 sequences, roughly 15% seen once; the top ten hold about 1.7%. The sequenced sample was whole blood, obtained in connection with sensitization to the hapten diphenylcyclopropenone (DPC). The receptors come from a woman in her thirties with alopecia areata. Some clones in this sample may be carry-over from other donors' samples.

This clonotype was detected many times. V and J are TRBV18 and TRBJ1-3; D is perhaps TRBD1 (5 bases). The germline V gene has CDR1 KGHSH and CDR2 LQKENI. V lost 0 bases to trimming and J lost 1 base, with 13 bases between them. This CDR3 is 17 amino acids long. CDR3 loop: CASSPPDSYISGNTIYF. The CDR3 DNA follows: TGTGCCAGCTCACCACCTGACAGCTATATTTCTGGAAACACCATATATTTT.

This clonotype has ten or more counts. This chain uses TRBV29-1 with TRBJ2-1; no firm D call. V was pared by 5 bases and J by 0 bases, with 8 bases between. The germline CDR1 and CDR2 sequences are SQVTM and ANQGSEA. This CDR3 comprises 13 residues. DNA of the CDR3: TGCAGCGTTTTAGTTAGCTCCTACAATGAGCAGTTCTTC. It translates to CSVLVSSYNEQFF.

This clonotype was found once. The chain employs TRBV12-3 or TRBV12-4 and TRBJ1-5; 7 nucleotides match TRBD1. The V gene end was trimmed by 5 bases and the J gene end by 9 bases; junction bases not matched to a gene: 10. This CDR3 spans 14 amino acids. CDR3 nucleotide sequence: TGTGCCAGCAGTCAAGACAGGGTTTTAGGGCCCCAGCATTTT. Protein: CASSQDRVLGPQHF.

This clonotype was found many times. One junction end disagrees with the germline gene, perhaps due to a read error. The chain carries TRBV5-1 and TRBJ2-7; 13 bases agree with TRBD2. This CDR3 region has 13 residues. Germline lookup yields CDR1 SGHRS and CDR2 YFSETQ. CDR3 DNA sequence: TGCGCCAGCAGCTCCGGACTAGCGGGAGATTGGGACTTC. Residues: CASSSGLAGDWDF.

The chain carries TRBV29-1 and TRBJ2-4; 7 nucleotides line up with TRBD2. V shed 7 bases, J shed 4 bases, and the junction held 4 bases outside the gene matches. There are 12 residues in the CDR3. Germline CDR1 and CDR2: SQVTM and ANQGSEA. The CDR3 nucleotides read TGCAGCGCCGGGGAGGGGAAAAACATTCAGTACTTC. It encodes CSAGEGKNIQYF. The full variable domain, its missing parts supplied by reference TRBV29-1 and TRBJ2-4, is SAVISQKPSRDICQRGTSLTIQCQVDSQVTMMFWYRQQPGQSLTLIATANQGSEATYESGFVIDKFPISRPNLTFSTLTVSNMSPEDSSIYLCSAGEGKNIQYFGAGTRLSVL.

The chain couples TRBV6-5 to TRBJ1-1; D is possibly TRBD1 (6 bases). Germline V gives CDR1 MNHEY, CDR2 SVGAGI. V was pared by 10 bases and J by 6 bases, with 24 bases between. CDR3 length: 15 residues. The CDR3 sequence: CATQPQGLIRAEAFF. CDR3 sequence (DNA): TGTGCCACACAGCCTCAGGGGTTGATAAGGGCTGAAGCTTTCTTT.

On this clonotype itself: Being one base from a much bigger clone, this may be a read error. The chain couples TRBV24-1 to TRBJ1-1; 9 nucleotides agree with TRBD1. Losses at the gene ends were 4 bases for V and 6 bases for J; bases not matched to a gene: 2. The CDR3 is made up of 13 amino acids. CDR1 KGHDR and CDR2 SFDVKD come from the germline V gene. DNA of the CDR3: TGTGCCACCAGTGAAACAGGGGGCGCTGAAGCTTTCTTT. This sequence encodes CATSETGGAEAFF.

The table lists this clonotype with a few counts. The chain is built from TRBV20-1 and TRBJ2-5, with D uncertain. Germline CDR1 DFQATT, CDR2 SNEGSKA (reference sequence). The CDR3 sequence is 13 residues long. V lost 2 bases and J lost 4, with 11 bases in between. The CDR3, as DNA: TGCAGTGCTAGACTCACCGGGCGAGAGACCCAGTACTTC. Its protein product is CSARLTGRETQYF.

This clonotype was seen only once. This chain connects TRBV25-1 to TRBJ2-7, with 12 bases aligning to TRBD2. The V and J ends lost 10 bases and 0 bases, in that order; junction bases with no gene match: 7. In germline, CDR1 is MGHDK, CDR2 SYGVNS. The CDR3 extends over 15 amino acids. CDR3 in amino acids: CAKTRTSGTSYEQYF. CDR3 nucleotide sequence: TGTGCCAAAACGAGGACTAGCGGGACCTCCTACGAGCAGTACTTC.

This clonotype appeared a few times. The chain combines TRBV7-6 with TRBJ2-2, with D perhaps TRBD2 (5 bases). Trimming pared 5 bases from V and 0 bases from J, leaving 7 bases between. Per germline, CDR1 SGHVS and CDR2 FNYEAQ. The CDR3 runs to 14 residues. The CDR3 sequence is CASSRAANTGELFF. The CDR3 coding sequence is TGTGCCAGCAGCCGAGCGGCGAACACCGGGGAGCTGTTTTTT.

This clonotype has at least ten counts. The rearrangement joins TRBV27 to TRBJ2-2; TRBD2 might be the D (6 bases). The CDR3 contains 13 residues. The ends were cut back, 8 bases at V and 0 bases at J, with 7 bases in the middle. Germline CDR1 and CDR2: MNHEY and SMNVEV (reference sequence). In DNA, the CDR3 is TGTGCCAGCGGAGGGGCGAACACCGGGGAGCTGTTTTTT. Its translation: CASGGANTGELFF.

Remarks on this clonotype: One junction end disagrees with the germline gene, perhaps due to a read error. The CDR3 loop is CSVEQGLTHYF. CDR3 in DNA: TGCAGCGTTGAACAAGGGTTGACCCACTACTTC. The J gene is TRBJ2-5, the V gene TRBV29-1, with D unclear. CDR1 and CDR2 from the germline V gene are SQVTM and ANQGSEA. The CDR3 runs 11 residues.

This clonotype was counted many times. The chain is built from TRBV6-6 and TRBJ1-3; D might be TRBD1 (5 bases). The germline V gene encodes CDR1 MNHNY and CDR2 SVGAGI (reference sequence). V was pared by 6 bases and J by 2 bases, with 11 bases between. The CDR3 totals 14 residues. The CDR3 DNA sequence: TGTGCCAGCAGAGGGGCGGCTGCTGGAAACACCATATATTTT. It specifies CASRGAAAGNTIYF.

The chain links TRBV5-5 to TRBJ2-5, with D maybe TRBD1 (6 bases). Between the trimmed V and J ends, which lost 1 base and 0 bases, there was a span of 13 bases. Germline CDR1 SGHKS, CDR2 YYEKEE (reference sequence). The CDR3 contains 16 residues. CDR3 loop: CASSLLAGANQETQYF. CDR3 sequence (DNA): TGTGCCAGCAGCTTGTTGGCAGGGGCTAACCAAGAGACCCAGTACTTC.

This clonotype was seen more than once but under ten times. The V and J genes are TRBV5-4 and TRBJ2-7; 13 bases fit TRBD2. V lost 3 bases and J lost 3; bases outside the gene matches: 3. This CDR3 is built from 15 residues. Germline CDR1 reads SGHNT; CDR2 reads YYREEE (reference sequence). CDR3 amino acids: CASSYGTSGNYEQYF. The DNA of the CDR3 is TGTGCCAGCAGCTACGGGACTAGCGGGAACTACGAGCAGTACTTC.

The chain is built from TRBV20-1 and TRBJ2-7; 7 nucleotides line up with TRBD1. The CDR3 covers 14 residues. With V trimmed by 4 bases and J by 0 bases, 6 bases remained unmatched. Germline CDR1 DFQATT, CDR2 SNEGSKA (reference sequence). CDR3: CSATRQGFSYEQYF. CDR3 sequence (DNA): TGCAGTGCTACAAGACAGGGTTTCTCCTACGAGCAGTACTTC.

The rearrangement links TRBV28 to TRBJ1-5, with D tentatively TRBD1 (5 bases). Germline V lookup: CDR1 MDHEN, CDR2 SYDVKM. The CDR3 is 14 residues long. V lost 3 bases to trimming and J lost 5 bases, with 11 bases between them. CDR3 sequence: CASSFIQGYQPQHF. CDR3 DNA sequence: TGTGCCAGCAGTTTTATTCAGGGATATCAGCCCCAGCATTTT.

The chain has TRBV5-5 and TRBJ2-7, with TRBD2 matching 13 bases. Germline V gene data show CDR1 as SGHKS and CDR2 as YYEKEE (reference sequence). After removal of 0 bases from V and 7 bases from J, the junction contained 7 bases not matched to a gene. The CDR3 extends over 16 amino acids. The CDR3 protein is CASSLGRTSGRKEQYF. For the CDR3, the DNA is TGTGCCAGCAGCTTGGGGAGGACTAGCGGGAGAAAGGAGCAGTACTTC.

The chain carries TRBV7-2 and TRBJ1-5; no reliable D call. Between the trimmed V and J ends, which lost 0 bases and 3 bases, there was a span of 9 bases. This CDR3 has 15 amino acids. Germline CDR1 reads SGHTA; CDR2 reads FQGNSA. For the CDR3, the DNA is TGTGCCAGCAGCTTAGCGGGCCTATACAATCAGCCCCAGCATTTT. Its protein is CASSLAGLYNQPQHF.

The chain joins TRBV29-1 to TRBJ2-1, with D tentatively TRBD1 (6 bases). V lost 3 bases to trimming and J lost 4 bases, with 13 bases between them. In germline, CDR1 is SQVTM, CDR2 ANQGSEA. This CDR3 is 14 amino acids long. CDR3 loop: CSVDGARGYNEQFF. The CDR3 DNA reads TGCAGCGTTGACGGGGCCAGGGGATACAATGAGCAGTTCTTC.

CDR3 sequence (DNA): TGCAGTGCCCAAGCGGGGCAGGGCATAGCCGGGGAGCTGTTTTTT. Encoded protein: CSAQAGQGIAGELFF. This chain uses TRBV20-1 with TRBJ2-2, with TRBD2 matching over 7 bases. J lost 6 bases, V lost 6 bases, and 13 bases had no gene match. Germline V lookup: CDR1 DFQATT, CDR2 SNEGSKA (reference sequence). This CDR3 has 15 amino acids.

This chain connects TRBV3-1 to TRBJ2-1; 14 nucleotides line up with TRBD2. CDR1 and CDR2 from the germline V gene are LGHDT and YNNKEL (reference sequence). V shed 1 base and J 0 bases; nucleotides not matched to a gene: 2. The CDR3 spans 18 residues. The CDR3 DNA is TGTGCCAGCAGCCAAGGACTAGCGGGGGGGCCCTCCTACAATGAGCAGTTCTTC. It specifies CASSQGLAGGPSYNEQFF.

This clonotype occurred a few times. This chain links TRBV29-1 with TRBJ2-5; no clear D gene. The CDR3 covers 10 residues. The germline V gene has CDR1 SQVTM and CDR2 ANQGSEA. V gave up 3 bases and J gave up 5 bases, with 4 bases separating them. CDR3 loop: CSVDRETQYF. The CDR3 region has the DNA TGCAGCGTTGATAGGGAGACCCAGTACTTC.

This clonotype was counted between two and nine times. The rearrangement links TRBV5-8 to TRBJ1-1; 7 nucleotides line up with TRBD1. Germline lookup yields CDR1 SGHTS and CDR2 YDEGEE. The CDR3 sequence is 14 residues long. With V trimmed by 2 bases and J by 9 bases, 10 bases remained unmatched. The CDR3, as DNA: TGTGCCAGCAGCTTAGGGACAGCTCTAACCCAAGCTTTCTTT. The encoded protein is CASSLGTALTQAFF.

In DNA form, the CDR3 reads TGTGCCAGCAGCTTAGAAAGGACAGGAACCTACGAGCAGTACTTC. This codes for CASSLERTGTYEQYF. The gene calls are TRBV7-2 and TRBJ2-7; 7 positions match TRBD1. J gave up 2 bases and V 1 base, and 5 bases lay outside the gene matches. The CDR3 totals 15 residues. Germline loops: CDR1 SGHTA, CDR2 FQGNSA.

This clonotype was found many times. The V and J genes are TRBV14 and TRBJ2-2; D uncertain. There are 13 residues in the CDR3. Looked up from germline, CDR1 is SGHDN and CDR2 is FVKESK. The ends were cut back, 3 bases at V and 5 bases at J, with 7 bases in the middle. The CDR3 DNA sequence: TGTGCCAGCAGCCAGATTAGAACCGGGGAGCTGTTTTTT. Protein sequence: CASSQIRTGELFF.

The gene calls are TRBV28 and TRBJ2-5, with D unresolved. Germline V gives CDR1 MDHEN, CDR2 SYDVKM. The V end was cut by 2 bases, the J end by 3 bases, with 10 bases between. The CDR3 extends over 14 amino acids. CDR3 nucleotide sequence: TGTGCCAGCAGTTTAAGGCTAATAGAAGAGACCCAGTACTTC. Its translation is CASSLRLIEETQYF.

CDR3 in DNA: TGTGCCAGCTCACCACGGTCTACACAAGAGACCCAGTACTTC. This sequence encodes CASSPRSTQETQYF. The chain links TRBV18 to TRBJ2-5; D is unclear. V was cut by 1 base and J by 2 bases, with 8 bases left in between. CDR1 is KGHSH, CDR2 LQKENI, per germline. The CDR3 contains 14 residues.

This clonotype came up a few times. The chain links TRBV5-4 to TRBJ2-3; 11 bases match TRBD2. This CDR3 is built from 16 residues. J lost 1 base, V lost 4 bases, and 5 bases had no gene match. Germline assignment: CDR1 SGHNT and CDR2 YYREEE (reference sequence). CDR3 sequence (DNA): TGTGCCAGCAGCCCCGCGACTAGCGGGGGCACAGATACGCAGTATTTT. Protein product: CASSPATSGGTDTQYF.

V is TRBV29-1 and J is TRBJ2-1; 11 bases align to TRBD2. Losses at the gene ends were 7 bases for V and 9 bases for J; bases not matched to a gene: 11. The germline V gene encodes CDR1 SQVTM and CDR2 ANQGSEA. This CDR3 region has 14 residues. CDR3 amino acids: CSAPVAGGPGEQFF. CDR3 bases: TGCAGCGCCCCGGTAGCGGGGGGGCCGGGTGAGCAGTTCTTC.